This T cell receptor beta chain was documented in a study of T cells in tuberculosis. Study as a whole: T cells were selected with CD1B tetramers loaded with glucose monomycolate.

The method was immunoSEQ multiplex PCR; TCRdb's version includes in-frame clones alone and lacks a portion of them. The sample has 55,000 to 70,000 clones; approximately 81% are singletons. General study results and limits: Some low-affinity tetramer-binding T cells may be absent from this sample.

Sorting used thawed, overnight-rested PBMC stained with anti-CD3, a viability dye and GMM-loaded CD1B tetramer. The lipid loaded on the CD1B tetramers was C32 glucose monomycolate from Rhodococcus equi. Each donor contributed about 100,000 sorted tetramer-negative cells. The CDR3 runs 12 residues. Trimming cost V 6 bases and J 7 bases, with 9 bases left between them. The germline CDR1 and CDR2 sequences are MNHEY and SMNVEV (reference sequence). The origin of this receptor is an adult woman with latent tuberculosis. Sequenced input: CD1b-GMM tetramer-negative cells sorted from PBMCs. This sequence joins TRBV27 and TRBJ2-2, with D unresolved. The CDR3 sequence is CASSLSDGELFF. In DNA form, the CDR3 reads TGTGCCAGCAGCCTTAGTGACGGGGAGCTGTTTTTT.